These T cell receptor beta chains were read from a single sample in a study of T cell changes during pregnancy in multiple sclerosis. Using immunoSEQ multiplex PCR, the repertoire was profiled, and TCRdb retains in-frame clones only, with some absent. This sample yields roughly 38,000 clones, of which more than 70% are seen a single time; about 7% belongs to the top ten. Sample: CD8+ T cells from peripheral blood mononuclear cells, taken in the third trimester of pregnancy. These TCRs come from a female donor with multiple sclerosis, enrolled in a pregnancy study. Both conserved end residues are part of each CDR3. Fields, in order: D gene, clone size, J gene, V gene, CDR3 protein, CDR3 DNA. D genes are given only for firm matches. Not all rows give a size; the values are once, few, many and, for expanded clones, a class.

-,-,TRBJ1-2,TRBV30,CAWSVPGVLYGYTF,TGTGCCTGGAGTGTACCCGGGGTACTCTATGGCTACACCTTC
TRBD2,once,TRBJ2-1,TRBV4-1,CASSGEAGEYNEQFF,TGCGCCAGCAGTGGGGAGGCGGGGGAATACAATGAGCAGTTCTTC
-,-,TRBJ1-5,TRBV19,CASSVDRENQPQHF,TGTGCCAGTAGTGTCGACAGAGAAAATCAGCCCCAGCATTTT
TRBD1,-,TRBJ2-7,TRBV4-1,CASSHRDRATYEQYF,TGCGCCAGCAGCCATCGGGACAGGGCAACCTACGAGCAGTACTTC
-,once,TRBJ1-5,TRBV2,CASRDILDNVNQPQHF,TGTGCCAGCCGGGACATTCTCGACAACGTCAATCAGCCCCAGCATTTT
TRBD2,-,TRBJ2-1,TRBV5-6,CASSLSGDNEQFF,TGTGCCAGCAGCTTGAGCGGGGACAATGAGCAGTTCTTC
-,-,TRBJ2-5,TRBV5-6,CASSLAGGQETQYF,TGTGCCAGCAGCTTGGCCGGCGGCCAAGAGACCCAGTACTTC
-,-,TRBJ2-7,TRBV28,CASSLQGLASYEQYF,TGTGCCAGCAGTCTTCAGGGTCTCGCCTCCTACGAGCAGTACTTC
TRBD1,-,TRBJ1-2,TRBV7-9,CASSQNPQGAGGYTF,TGTGCCAGCAGCCAGAACCCACAGGGGGCGGGAGGCTACACCTTC
-,-,TRBJ2-7,TRBV9,CASSIGQSYEQYF,TGTGCCAGCAGCATTGGACAGAGCTACGAGCAGTACTTC
TRBD2,-,TRBJ2-1,TRBV9,CASSEGGGANEQFF,TGTGCCAGCAGCGAGGGCGGGGGGGCCAATGAGCAGTTCTTC
TRBD1,once,TRBJ2-2,TRBV7-2,CASSLATGMTGELFF,TGTGCCAGCAGCTTAGCGACAGGGATGACCGGGGAGCTGTTTTTT
-,once,TRBJ1-5,TRBV4-1,CASSQGWGHAGPQHF,TGCGCCAGCAGCCAAGGTTGGGGCCATGCCGGACCCCAGCATTTT
TRBD1,-,TRBJ2-6,TRBV7-9,CASILLTGPFSGANVLTF,TGTGCCAGCATCCTGTTGACAGGGCCCTTCTCTGGGGCCAACGTCCTGACTTTC
TRBD2,-,TRBJ2-2,TRBV30,CASRLAGGNTGELFF,TGTGCCTCACGACTAGCGGGGGGGAACACCGGGGAGCTGTTTTTT
TRBD2,-,TRBJ2-1,TRBV6-4,CASSLTSGARDEQFF,TGTGCCAGCAGCCTGACTAGCGGGGCCAGGGATGAGCAGTTCTTC
-,few,TRBJ1-1,TRBV6-5,CASSYSGLNTEAFF,TGTGCCAGCAGTTATTCAGGTTTGAACACTGAAGCTTTCTTT
TRBD1,-,TRBJ2-2,TRBV6-1,CASSGTGETGELFF,TGTGCCAGCAGTGGGACAGGGGAAACCGGGGAGCTGTTTTTT
-,-,TRBJ2-6,TRBV5-1,CASSLEGGLNSGANVLTF,TGCGCCAGCAGCTTGGAGGGCGGACTGAACTCTGGGGCCAACGTCCTGACTTTC
TRBD1,medium-sized,TRBJ2-7,TRBV18,CASSPSDRGGYEQYF,TGTGCCAGCTCACCTTCGGACAGGGGAGGCTACGAGCAGTACTTC
TRBD1,-,TRBJ1-1,TRBV29-1,CSAWTGATEAFF,TGCAGCGCCTGGACAGGGGCAACTGAAGCTTTCTTT
-,few,TRBJ1-3,TRBV4-3,CASSQDGLSNTIYF,TGCGCCAGCAGCCAAGATGGCCTTTCAAACACCATATATTTT
TRBD2,-,TRBJ2-1,TRBV30,CAWSELAGNNEQFF,TGTGCCTGGAGTGAACTAGCGGGGAACAATGAGCAGTTCTTC
-,-,TRBJ1-5,TRBV2,CASGDIFADQPQHF,TGTGCCAGTGGGGACATTTTCGCGGATCAGCCCCAGCATTTT
-,-,TRBJ2-1,TRBV27,CASRGGYNEQFF,TGTGCCAGTAGAGGAGGATACAATGAGCAGTTCTTC
TRBD1,-,TRBJ1-2,TRBV9,CASRLGTGEGSYGYTF,TGTGCCAGCAGATTAGGGACAGGGGAAGGCTCCTATGGCTACACCTTC
TRBD1,-,TRBJ2-1,TRBV9,CASGRDRDPRLTYNEQFF,TGTGCCAGCGGCCGGGACAGGGACCCCCGGCTTACTTACAATGAGCAGTTCTTC
-,once,TRBJ1-1,TRBV7-9,CASSLGRDKNTEAFF,TGTGCCAGCAGCTTAGGCCGGGACAAGAACACTGAAGCTTTCTTT
-,-,TRBJ2-3,TRBV27,CASSPRFGATTSTDTQYF,TGTGCCAGCAGTCCCCGGTTCGGAGCGACGACTAGCACAGATACGCAGTATTTT
-,-,TRBJ2-2,TRBV5-5,CASSPTGQNTGELFF,TGTGCCAGCAGCCCGACAGGCCAGAACACCGGGGAGCTGTTTTTT
TRBD1,-,TRBJ1-5,TRBV19,CASRQPGQGPQHF,TGTGCCAGTAGACAGCCCGGACAGGGTCCCCAGCATTTT
-,-,TRBJ1-2,TRBV27,CASRKGGYGYGYTF,TGTGCCAGCAGGAAGGGAGGGTACGGCTATGGCTACACCTTC
TRBD1,-,TRBJ1-2,TRBV27,CASSFDRAYGYTF,TGTGCCAGCAGTTTTGACAGGGCCTATGGCTACACCTTC
-,-,TRBJ1-2,TRBV5-5,CASSLSAETGVHGYTF,TGTGCCAGCAGCTTGTCTGCCGAAACAGGCGTGCATGGCTACACCTTC
-,-,TRBJ1-6,TRBV30,CAWRSGSPGSPLHF,TGTGCCTGGAGGTCCGGGAGCCCAGGCTCACCCCTCCACTTT
-,-,TRBJ1-3,TRBV7-9,CASSFERVGGRGNTIYF,TGTGCCAGCAGCTTCGAAAGGGTCGGCGGGAGGGGAAACACCATATATTTT
-,once,TRBJ1-1,TRBV11-2,CASSPEGDTEAFF,TGTGCCAGCAGCCCCGAGGGGGACACTGAAGCTTTCTTT